A single sample is the source of the 5 T cell receptor beta chains below, sequenced in a study of shared clonotypes between healthy human individuals. Sequencing was performed with immunoSEQ multiplex PCR; in TCRdb, only in-frame clones are kept and a portion is missing. The data contain 550,000 to 850,000 clones, about 74% of them singletons. The sequenced material came from memory CD4+ T cells sorted from blood. The subset here: CD45RA-negative fraction. All receptors derive from a woman aged 25 to 45 in good health.

The chain recombines TRBV28 with TRBJ2-1, with 8 positions matching TRBD2. Germline CDR1 reads MDHEN; CDR2 reads SYDVKM. The CDR3 length is 17 residues. The junction had 16 bases not matched to a gene; V was cut back by 7 bases and J by 5 bases. The DNA for the CDR3 is TGTGCCAGCAACGAACGGACTAGCCGGTACTTCCACAATGAGCAGTTCTTC. Translation gives CASNERTSRYFHNEQFF.

The chain recombines TRBV13 with TRBJ2-2, with 7 bases aligning to TRBD1. The germline V gene has CDR1 PRHDT and CDR2 FYEKMQ (reference sequence). V dropped 4 bases and J dropped 4; count of bases not matched to a gene: 6. The CDR3 length is 15 residues. CDR3 sequence reads: CASSSGGTSTGELFF. The CDR3, as DNA: TGTGCCAGCAGCTCAGGGGGTACTTCCACCGGGGAGCTGTTTTTT.

The rearrangement links TRBV4-1 to TRBJ2-1, with no clear D. The ends were cut back, 1 base at V and 10 bases at J, with 11 bases in the middle. This CDR3 is 13 amino acids long. Germline lookup yields CDR1 MGHRA and CDR2 YSYEKL. The CDR3, as DNA: TGCGCCAGCAGCCAAGGACACGTAGGAGAGCAGTTCTTC. It translates to CASSQGHVGEQFF.

In this sample, this clone turned up a few times. In nucleotides, the CDR3 is TGCAGCGTCCTCCCGACTAGCTGGAATGAGCAGTTCTTC. Protein: CSVLPTSWNEQFF. The chain couples TRBV29-1 to TRBJ2-1; the match to TRBD2 covers 7 bases. This CDR3 is 13 amino acids long. The V segment lost 6 bases and the J segment 7 bases; nucleotides outside the gene matches: 9. Germline V gene lookup returns CDR1 SQVTM and CDR2 ANQGSEA.

This rearrangement joins TRBV19 to TRBJ2-3; 11 bases line up with TRBD2. Germline-derived CDR1 and CDR2 are LNHDA and SQIVND (reference sequence). The CDR3 extends over 18 amino acids. V shed 1 base, J shed 0 bases, and the junction held 6 bases outside the gene matches. The CDR3 sequence: CASSIVGTSGASTDTQYF. CDR3 nucleotide sequence: TGTGCCAGTAGTATAGTTGGGACTAGCGGAGCTAGCACAGATACGCAGTATTTT.